Listed below are T cell receptor beta chains from one sample, sequenced in a study of cytomegalovirus exposure and HLA in healthy donors. Assay: immunoSEQ multiplex PCR; the TCRdb copy retains only in-frame clones and omits some. The sample has around 150,000 clones; more than 75% are singletons. The specimen was PBMCs. These receptors were collected from a man aged 30 to 39 in good health and CMV-seronegative. CDR3s include the opening cysteine and the closing phenylalanine or tryptophan. Fields, in order: clone size, D gene, J gene, CDR3 length, V gene, CDR3 DNA, CDR3 protein. D genes are given only for firm matches. The size field is filled for only some rows; it gives once, few, many or a size class.

size: .; D: TRBD2; J: TRBJ2-2; length: 15; V: TRBV5-4; DNA: TGTGCCAGCGGATCCGGGACTAAGAGCACCGGGGAGCTGTTTTTT; CDR3: CASGSGTKSTGELFF
size: .; D: .; J: TRBJ2-7; length: 16; V: TRBV6-6; DNA: TGTGCCAGCAGACGTTTGGGAGACGGGGGTTCCTACGAGCAGTACTTC; CDR3: CASRRLGDGGSYEQYF
size: .; D: .; J: TRBJ2-1; length: 13; V: TRBV18; DNA: TGTGCCAGCTCACCAGATATAGGAGGTGAGCAGTTCTTC; CDR3: CASSPDIGGEQFF
size: .; D: .; J: TRBJ1-2; length: 15; V: TRBV10-3; DNA: TGTGCCATCAGTGAGTCGAGCAAGGGGAACTATGGCTACACCTTC; CDR3: CAISESSKGNYGYTF
size: .; D: TRBD2; J: TRBJ2-7; length: 15; V: TRBV5-1; DNA: TGCGCCAGCAGCTTGGCCGGGACTACAGCCTACGAGCAGTACTTC; CDR3: CASSLAGTTAYEQYF
size: .; D: .; J: TRBJ1-2; length: 15; V: TRBV7-8; DNA: TGTGCCAGCAGCTTAGCGAGCCAGGGCTTGGAGGGCTACACCTTC; CDR3: CASSLASQGLEGYTF
size: .; D: TRBD2; J: TRBJ2-4; length: 14; V: TRBV5-1; DNA: TGCGCCAGCAGCGCCGGGGGGGAGTTAAACATTCAGTACTTC; CDR3: CASSAGGELNIQYF
size: .; D: .; J: TRBJ2-7; length: 15; V: TRBV4-2; DNA: TGTGCCAGCAGCCTAACGAGCGGGCCTTCCTACGAGCAGTACTTC; CDR3: CASSLTSGPSYEQYF
size: .; D: TRBD2; J: TRBJ2-1; length: 15; V: TRBV6-4; DNA: TGTGCCAGCAGTGAGGCGGGAGGGACCTACAATGAGCAGTTCTTC; CDR3: CASSEAGGTYNEQFF
size: .; D: .; J: TRBJ2-2; length: 14; V: TRBV5-6; DNA: TGTGCCAGCACCCTAGACATCGGGGCCGGGGAGCTGTTTTTT; CDR3: CASTLDIGAGELFF
size: .; D: TRBD1; J: TRBJ2-1; length: 15; V: TRBV18; DNA: TGTGCCAGCTCACAGGGACAGCCCTCCTACAATGAGCAGTTCTTC; CDR3: CASSQGQPSYNEQFF
size: few; D: TRBD1; J: TRBJ2-7; length: 12; V: TRBV6-5; DNA: TGTGCCAGCAAACAGGGGCTCGGCGAGCAGTACTTC; CDR3: CASKQGLGEQYF
size: few; D: TRBD2; J: TRBJ2-7; length: 16; V: TRBV28; DNA: TGTGCCAGCAGTTTAAGGGGCCAAGCGGGAGTCTACGAGCAGTACTTC; CDR3: CASSLRGQAGVYEQYF
size: .; D: .; J: TRBJ1-2; length: 14; V: TRBV9; DNA: TGTGCCAGCAGCGTAGGAGGCTATAACTATGGCTACACCTTC; CDR3: CASSVGGYNYGYTF
size: .; D: TRBD2; J: TRBJ2-1; length: 15; V: TRBV5-6; DNA: TGTGCCAGCAGCGAGACTAGCGGGGACTACAATGAGCAGTTCTTC; CDR3: CASSETSGDYNEQFF
size: .; D: .; J: TRBJ2-7; length: 11; V: TRBV27; DNA: TGTGCCAGCAGCACGCAGGGGGAGCAGTACTTC; CDR3: CASSTQGEQYF
size: .; D: TRBD1; J: TRBJ1-2; length: 13; V: TRBV27; DNA: TGTGCCAGCAGTTTTCAGGGGGACTATGGCTACACCTTC; CDR3: CASSFQGDYGYTF
size: .; D: .; J: TRBJ2-7; length: 13; V: TRBV19; DNA: TGTGCCAGTAGTATTCAGCGAGGCTACGAGCAGTACTTC; CDR3: CASSIQRGYEQYF
size: .; D: .; J: TRBJ1-1; length: 16; V: TRBV18; DNA: TGTGCCAGCTCACCACCGTCTTCTAGGCAGAACACTGAAGCTTTCTTT; CDR3: CASSPPSSRQNTEAFF
size: .; D: .; J: TRBJ1-4; length: 13; V: TRBV10-2; DNA: TGCGCCAGCCGGCCAGGGGCTAATGAAAAACTGTTTTTT; CDR3: CASRPGANEKLFF
size: once; D: .; J: TRBJ1-4; length: 15; V: TRBV5-1; DNA: TGCGCCAGCAGCTTGGAGGGGAGGGCGCATGAAAAACTGTTTTTT; CDR3: CASSLEGRAHEKLFF
size: .; D: TRBD2; J: TRBJ2-1; length: 15; V: TRBV7-9; DNA: TGTGCCAGCAGCCGGAGGAGCGGGGGGAACAATGAGCAGTTCTTC; CDR3: CASSRRSGGNNEQFF
size: few; D: .; J: TRBJ1-4; length: 15; V: TRBV4-2; DNA: TGTGCCAGCAGCCATCCGACGGGGGGTCGGGAAAAACTGTTTTTT; CDR3: CASSHPTGGREKLFF
size: .; D: .; J: TRBJ1-3; length: 15; V: TRBV5-4; DNA: TGTGCCAGCAGCTTGGACGGTCTCTCTGGAAACACCATATATTTT; CDR3: CASSLDGLSGNTIYF
size: .; D: TRBD2; J: TRBJ2-7; length: 14; V: TRBV5-4; DNA: TGTGCCAGCAGCTTGCCGACTAGCGGGTACGAGCAGTACTTC; CDR3: CASSLPTSGYEQYF